This T cell receptor (beta chain) was sequenced for a study of human T cells and chemical hapten exposure. About the research overall: All patients underwent weekly scalp dosing with diphenylcyclopropenone for the full approximately 25-week study.

Time point in this sample: patch test 2, 6 weeks after DPC sensitization. This sample's treatment: therapeutic diphenylcyclopropenone sensitization with weekly scalp DPC. Donation of samples came from alopecia patients who were 18 to 70 years old and suitable for DPC. The V end lost 0 bases, the J end lost 3 bases, and 8 bases lay between the germline ends. CDR1 SGHRS and CDR2 YFSETQ come from the germline V gene. The CDR3 covers 14 residues. The study, taken as a whole, reports: Unchanged with DPC sensitization were TCRs above 1 in 1000 frequency.

MiXCR, run by TCRdb on the RACE reads, gives a single entry per CDR3 protein. The data contain about 350,000 distinct CDR3 sequences, about 6% of them seen just once; the ten biggest clones take up 4.5% to 6%. The sample holds a few counts of this clonotype. The antigen is undetermined. The sequence came from a woman aged 18-29 years with alopecia areata. Some clones in this sample may be carry-over from other donors' samples. The chain joins TRBV5-1 to TRBJ2-3, with D hard to call. Sequencing used whole blood, obtained in connection with sensitization to the hapten diphenylcyclopropenone (DPC). As DNA, the CDR3 is TGCGCCAGCAGCTTGGCCAAAGGTACAGATACGCAGTATTTT. Protein sequence: CASSLAKGTDTQYF. The full variable domain, rest sourced from reference TRBV5-1 and TRBJ2-3, is KAGVTQTPRYLIKTRGQQVTLSCSPISGHRSVSWYQQTPGQGLQFLFEYFSETQRNKGNFPGRFSGRQFSNSRSEMNVSTLELGDSALYLCASSLAKGTDTQYFGPGTRLTVL.